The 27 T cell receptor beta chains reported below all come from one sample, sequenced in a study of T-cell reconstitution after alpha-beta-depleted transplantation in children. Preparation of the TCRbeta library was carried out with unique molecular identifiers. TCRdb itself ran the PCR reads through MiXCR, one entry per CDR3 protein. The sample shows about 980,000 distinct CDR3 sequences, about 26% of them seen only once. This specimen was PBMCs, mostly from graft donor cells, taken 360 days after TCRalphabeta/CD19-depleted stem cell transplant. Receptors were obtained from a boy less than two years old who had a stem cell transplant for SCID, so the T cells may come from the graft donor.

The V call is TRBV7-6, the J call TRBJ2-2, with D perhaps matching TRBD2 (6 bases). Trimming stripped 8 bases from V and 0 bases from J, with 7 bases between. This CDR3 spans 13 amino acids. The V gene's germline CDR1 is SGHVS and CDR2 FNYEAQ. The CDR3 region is CASAGTNTGELFF. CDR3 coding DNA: TGTGCCAGCGCGGGGACGAACACCGGGGAGCTGTTTTTT.

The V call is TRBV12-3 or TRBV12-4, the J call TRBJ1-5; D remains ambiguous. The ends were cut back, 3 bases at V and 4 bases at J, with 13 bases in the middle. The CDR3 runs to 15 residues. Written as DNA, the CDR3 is TGTGCCAGCAGTTTCGGGTCGGTGAGTAATCAGCCCCAGCATTTT. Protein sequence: CASSFGSVSNQPQHF.

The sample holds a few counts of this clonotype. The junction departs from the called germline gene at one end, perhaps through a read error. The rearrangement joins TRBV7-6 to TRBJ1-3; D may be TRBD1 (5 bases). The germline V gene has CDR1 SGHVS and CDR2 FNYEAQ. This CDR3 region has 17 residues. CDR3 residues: CASSPPGVAGSRNTIYF. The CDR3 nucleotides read TGTGCCAGCAGCCCGCCGGGGGTTGCGGGCTCTAGAAACACCATATATTTT.

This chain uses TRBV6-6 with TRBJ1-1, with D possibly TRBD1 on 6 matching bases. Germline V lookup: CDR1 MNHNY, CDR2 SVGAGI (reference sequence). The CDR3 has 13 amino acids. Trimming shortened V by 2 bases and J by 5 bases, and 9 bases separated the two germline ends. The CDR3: CASSYGGRTEAFF. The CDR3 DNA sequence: TGTGCCAGCAGTTACGGGGGGCGTACTGAAGCTTTCTTT.

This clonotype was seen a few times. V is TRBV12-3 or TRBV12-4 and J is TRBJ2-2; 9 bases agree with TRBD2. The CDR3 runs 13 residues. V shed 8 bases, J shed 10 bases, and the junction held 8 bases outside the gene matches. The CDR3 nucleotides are TGTGCCAGCGAACATAGCGGGGGTGAGGAGCTGTTTTTT. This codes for CASEHSGGEELFF.

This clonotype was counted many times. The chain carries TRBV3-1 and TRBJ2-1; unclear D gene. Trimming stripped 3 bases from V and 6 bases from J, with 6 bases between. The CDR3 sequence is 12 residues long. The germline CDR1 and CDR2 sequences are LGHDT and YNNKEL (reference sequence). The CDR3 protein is CASSQRSNEQFF. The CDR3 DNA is TGTGCCAGCAGCCAGAGAAGCAATGAGCAGTTCTTC.

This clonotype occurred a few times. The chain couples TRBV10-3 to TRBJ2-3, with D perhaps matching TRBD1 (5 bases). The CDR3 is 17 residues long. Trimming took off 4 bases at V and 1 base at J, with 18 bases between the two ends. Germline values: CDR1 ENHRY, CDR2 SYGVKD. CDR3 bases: TGTGCCATCAGTGGTGCTTGGGGCCTAGGAGGCACAGATACGCAGTATTTT. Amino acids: CAISGAWGLGGTDTQYF.

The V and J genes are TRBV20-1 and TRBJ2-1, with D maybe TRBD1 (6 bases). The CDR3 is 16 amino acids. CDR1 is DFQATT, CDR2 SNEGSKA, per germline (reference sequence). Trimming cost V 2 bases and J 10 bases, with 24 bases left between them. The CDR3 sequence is CSARFEGRGSSREQFF. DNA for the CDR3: TGCAGTGCTAGATTCGAGGGCAGGGGCTCATCGAGGGAGCAGTTCTTC.

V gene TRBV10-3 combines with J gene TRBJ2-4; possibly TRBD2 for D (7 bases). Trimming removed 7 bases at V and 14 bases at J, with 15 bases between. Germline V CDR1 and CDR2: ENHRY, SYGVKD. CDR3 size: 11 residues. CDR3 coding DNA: TGTGCCATCACCTGGGGGGGGGGCAAGTACTTC. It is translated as CAITWGGGKYF.

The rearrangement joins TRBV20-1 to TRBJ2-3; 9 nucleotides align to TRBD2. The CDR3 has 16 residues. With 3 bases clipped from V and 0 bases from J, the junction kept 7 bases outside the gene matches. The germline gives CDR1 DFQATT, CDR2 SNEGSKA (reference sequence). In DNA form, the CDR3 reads TGCAGTGCTAGCAGAGTAGCGGGGGCTAGCACAGATACGCAGTATTTT. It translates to CSASRVAGASTDTQYF.

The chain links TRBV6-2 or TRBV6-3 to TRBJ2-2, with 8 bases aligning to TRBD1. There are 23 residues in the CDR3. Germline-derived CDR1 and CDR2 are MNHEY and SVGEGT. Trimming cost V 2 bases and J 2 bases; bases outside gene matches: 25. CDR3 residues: CASSYLRETGASKGTFNTGELFF. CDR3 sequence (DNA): TGTGCCAGCAGTTACCTTCGGGAGACAGGGGCCTCCAAGGGGACCTTCAACACCGGGGAGCTGTTTTTT.

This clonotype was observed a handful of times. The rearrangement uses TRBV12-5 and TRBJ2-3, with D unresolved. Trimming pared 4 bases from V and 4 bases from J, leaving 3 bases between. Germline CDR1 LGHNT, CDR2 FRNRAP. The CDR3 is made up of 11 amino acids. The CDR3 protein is CASGSPDTQYF. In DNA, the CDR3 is TGTGCTAGTGGTTCTCCAGATACGCAGTATTTT.

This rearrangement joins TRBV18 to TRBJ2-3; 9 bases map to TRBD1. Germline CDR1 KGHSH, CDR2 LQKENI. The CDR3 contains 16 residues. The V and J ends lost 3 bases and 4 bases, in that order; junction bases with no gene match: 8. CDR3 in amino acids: CASSPGQGWGPDTQYF. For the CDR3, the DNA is TGTGCCAGCTCACCGGGACAGGGATGGGGGCCAGATACGCAGTATTTT.

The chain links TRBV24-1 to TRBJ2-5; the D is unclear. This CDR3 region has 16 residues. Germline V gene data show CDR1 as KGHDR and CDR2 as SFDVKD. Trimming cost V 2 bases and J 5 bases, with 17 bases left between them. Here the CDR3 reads CATSDSLGQSRETQYF. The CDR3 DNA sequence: TGTGCCACCAGTGATTCCCTTGGGCAGTCCCGGGAGACCCAGTACTTC.

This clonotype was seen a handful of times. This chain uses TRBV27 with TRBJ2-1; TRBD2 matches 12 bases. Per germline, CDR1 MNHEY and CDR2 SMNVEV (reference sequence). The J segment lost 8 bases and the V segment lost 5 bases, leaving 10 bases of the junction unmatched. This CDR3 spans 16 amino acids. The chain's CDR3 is CASSPSSGGASYEQFF. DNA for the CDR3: TGTGCCAGCAGTCCCTCTAGCGGGGGGGCGAGTTATGAGCAGTTCTTC.

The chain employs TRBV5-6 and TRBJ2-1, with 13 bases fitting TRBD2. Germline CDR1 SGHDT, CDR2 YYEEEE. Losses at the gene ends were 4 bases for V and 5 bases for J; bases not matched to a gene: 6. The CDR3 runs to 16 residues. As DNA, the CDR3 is TGTGCCAGCAGCCTAACCGGACTAGCGGGGGACAATGAGCAGTTCTTC. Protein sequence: CASSLTGLAGDNEQFF.

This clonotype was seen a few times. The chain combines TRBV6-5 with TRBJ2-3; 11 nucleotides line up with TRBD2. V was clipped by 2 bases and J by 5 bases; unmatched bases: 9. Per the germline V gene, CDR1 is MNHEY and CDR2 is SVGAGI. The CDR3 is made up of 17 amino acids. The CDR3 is CASSYRPTSGAVDTQYF. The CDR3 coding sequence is TGTGCCAGCAGTTACCGACCGACTAGCGGGGCTGTAGATACGCAGTATTTT.

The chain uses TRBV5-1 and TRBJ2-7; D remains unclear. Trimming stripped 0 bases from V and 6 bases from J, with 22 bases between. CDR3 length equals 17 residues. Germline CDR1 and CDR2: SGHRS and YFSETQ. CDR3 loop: CASSLGRLPLDLGEQYF. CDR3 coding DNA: TGCGCCAGCAGCTTGGGACGTCTCCCTTTAGACCTGGGCGAGCAGTACTTC.

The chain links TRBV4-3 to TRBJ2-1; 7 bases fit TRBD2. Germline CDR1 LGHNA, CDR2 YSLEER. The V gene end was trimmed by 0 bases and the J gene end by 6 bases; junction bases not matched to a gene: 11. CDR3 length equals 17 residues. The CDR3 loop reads CASSQDPASGVGNEQFF. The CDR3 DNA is TGCGCCAGCAGCCAAGACCCGGCCAGCGGGGTAGGCAATGAGCAGTTCTTC.

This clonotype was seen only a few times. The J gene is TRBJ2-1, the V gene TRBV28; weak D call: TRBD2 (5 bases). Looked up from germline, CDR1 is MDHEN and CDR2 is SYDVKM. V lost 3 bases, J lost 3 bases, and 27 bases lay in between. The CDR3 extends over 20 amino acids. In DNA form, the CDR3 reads TGTGCCAGCAGTTTCGCGCTAGCCCTCAGGCTGCCATCTGTCTACAATGAGCAGTTCTTC. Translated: CASSFALALRLPSVYNEQFF.

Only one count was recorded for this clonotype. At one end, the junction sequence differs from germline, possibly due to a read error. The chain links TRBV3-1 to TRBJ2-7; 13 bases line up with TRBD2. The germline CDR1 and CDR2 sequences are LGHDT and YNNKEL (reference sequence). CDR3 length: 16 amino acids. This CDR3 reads CASSQGLAGGPYELYF. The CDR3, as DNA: TGTGCCAGCAGCCAAGGACTAGCGGGGGGTCCCTACGAGCTGTACTTC.

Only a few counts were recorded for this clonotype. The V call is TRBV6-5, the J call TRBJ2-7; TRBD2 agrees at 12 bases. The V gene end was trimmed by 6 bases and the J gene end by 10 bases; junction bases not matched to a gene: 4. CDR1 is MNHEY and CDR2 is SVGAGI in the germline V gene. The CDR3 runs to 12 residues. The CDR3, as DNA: TGTGCCAGCAGCGGACTAGCGGGAATTCAGTACTTC. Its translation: CASSGLAGIQYF.

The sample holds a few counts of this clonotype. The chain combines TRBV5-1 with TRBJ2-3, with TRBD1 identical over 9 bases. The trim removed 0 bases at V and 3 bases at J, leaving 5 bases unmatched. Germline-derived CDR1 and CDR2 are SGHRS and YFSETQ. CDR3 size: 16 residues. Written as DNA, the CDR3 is TGCGCCAGCAGCTTGGGCCCGGGACAGGGTACAGATACGCAGTATTTT. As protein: CASSLGPGQGTDTQYF.

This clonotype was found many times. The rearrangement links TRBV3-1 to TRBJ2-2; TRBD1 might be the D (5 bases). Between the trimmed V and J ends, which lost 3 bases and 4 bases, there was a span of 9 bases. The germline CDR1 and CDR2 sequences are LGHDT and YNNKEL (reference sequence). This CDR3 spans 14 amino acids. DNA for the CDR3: TGTGCCAGCAGCCACAGGGCTAGCACCGGGGAGCTGTTTTTT. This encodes CASSHRASTGELFF.

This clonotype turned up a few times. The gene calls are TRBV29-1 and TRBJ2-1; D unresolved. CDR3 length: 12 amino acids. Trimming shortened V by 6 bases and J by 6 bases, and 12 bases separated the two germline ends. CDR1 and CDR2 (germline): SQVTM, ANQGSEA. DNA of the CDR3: TGCAGCGTCGCCGACAAAGTCAATGAGCAGTTCTTC. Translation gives CSVADKVNEQFF.

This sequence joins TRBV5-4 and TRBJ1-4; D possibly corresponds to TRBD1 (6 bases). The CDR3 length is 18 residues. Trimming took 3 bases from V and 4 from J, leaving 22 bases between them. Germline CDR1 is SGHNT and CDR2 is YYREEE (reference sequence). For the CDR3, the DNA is TGTGCCAGCAGCTGGGGACCGGTTAGGGGGGAGATTAATGAAAAACTGTTTTTT. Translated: CASSWGPVRGEINEKLFF.

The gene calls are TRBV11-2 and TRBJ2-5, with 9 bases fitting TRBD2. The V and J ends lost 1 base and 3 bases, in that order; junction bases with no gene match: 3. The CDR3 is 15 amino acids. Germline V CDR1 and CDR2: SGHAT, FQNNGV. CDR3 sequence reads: CASSLGGGEKETQYF. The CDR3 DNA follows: TGTGCCAGCAGCTTAGGCGGGGGGGAGAAAGAGACCCAGTACTTC.